The 23 T cell receptor beta chains below all came from one sample that was sequenced in a study of cytomegalovirus exposure and HLA in healthy donors. A multiplex PCR was run with 60 Vbeta primers and 13 Jbeta primers. This table comes from immunoSEQ multiplex PCR, and its TCRdb copy is limited to in-frame clones, with some not included. The sample shows 150,000 or so clones, 70% to 75% of them seen only once. Sequenced: PBMCs. These receptors were collected from a male donor in good health and CMV-seronegative.

The chain joins TRBV28 to TRBJ1-4, with no clear D. Per the germline V gene, CDR1 is MDHEN and CDR2 is SYDVKM. Between the trimmed V and J ends, which lost 4 bases and 5 bases, there was a span of 14 bases. This CDR3 contains 15 residues. CDR3 sequence (DNA): TGTGCCAGCAGTTCCAGGACGGGGATAAATGAAAAACTGTTTTTT. Amino acid sequence: CASSSRTGINEKLFF.

This clone was recorded once. At one of its ends the junction is not consistent with the germline gene, which may arise from a read error. J is TRBJ2-3 and V is TRBV7-9, with 7 bases aligning to TRBD1. Germline assignment: CDR1 SEHNR and CDR2 FQNEAQ (reference sequence). The CDR3 runs to 16 residues. This chain's CDR3 is CSSSGYRGRSTDTQYF. As DNA, the CDR3 is TGTTCCAGCAGCGGATACAGGGGTCGAAGCACAGATACGCAGTATTTT.

This clone was detected only a few times. The chain carries TRBV28 and TRBJ1-1, with D perhaps TRBD1 (5 bases). CDR1 is MDHEN, CDR2 SYDVKM, per germline. V was clipped by 3 bases and J by 1 base, with 9 bases between them. The CDR3 sequence is 14 residues long. CDR3 nucleotides: TGTGCCAGCAGTTTTAGGCAGGGGAACACTGAAGCTTTCTTT. It is translated as CASSFRQGNTEAFF.

On this clone: Germline is not matched at one junction end, which may reflect a read error. This rearrangement joins TRBV27 to TRBJ1-5; TRBD1 matches 7 bases. This CDR3 is built from 13 residues. CDR1 and CDR2 (germline): MNHEY, SMNVEV (reference sequence). CDR3 protein: CASSGGTDLTHHF. CDR3 bases: TGTGCCAGCAGTGGAGGGACAGATCTGACCCATCATTTT.

CDR3 region: CASSYVGTSSLQETQYF. The CDR3 nucleotides are TGTGCCAGCAGTTATGTTGGGACATCAAGCCTCCAAGAGACCCAGTACTTC. J is TRBJ2-5 and V is TRBV28; D possibly corresponds to TRBD1 (6 bases). This CDR3 spans 17 amino acids. Germline CDR1 and CDR2: MDHEN and SYDVKM. V lost 4 bases and J lost 1, with 19 bases in between.

This chain links TRBV30 with TRBJ1-2; 10 bases map to TRBD1. The CDR3 has 18 residues. J lost 2 bases, V lost 0 bases, and 12 bases had no gene match. Looked up from germline, CDR1 is GTSNPN and CDR2 is SVGIG (reference sequence). CDR3 nucleotide sequence: TGTGCCTGGAGTGTAGAGCGAATCCCGGGACAGGGGAACTATGGCTACACCTTC. It specifies CAWSVERIPGQGNYGYTF.

The genes are TRBV2 and TRBJ2-7; D is ambiguous. Per the germline V gene, CDR1 is SNHLY and CDR2 is FYNNEI. The CDR3 is 13 amino acids. V shed 2 bases and J shed 5 bases, with 10 bases lying between them. The CDR3 loop reads CASSERRSNEQYF. The CDR3 DNA sequence: TGTGCCAGCAGTGAACGGCGGAGCAACGAGCAGTACTTC.

This clone was picked up a small number of times. The rearrangement links TRBV4-3 to TRBJ1-3; 8 bases fit TRBD1. Germline CDR1 is LGHNA and CDR2 is YSLEER. V lost 2 bases to trimming and J lost 0 bases; unmatched junction nucleotides: 9. There are 18 residues in the CDR3. DNA of the CDR3: TGCGCCAGCAGCCAAAATCGACAGGGGAGAGGCTCTGGAAACACCATATATTTT. Translating it yields CASSQNRQGRGSGNTIYF.

This clone was seen more than once but under ten times. The chain couples TRBV7-9 to TRBJ1-5; D not resolved. V was trimmed by 4 bases and J by 6 bases, leaving 13 bases between them. The CDR3 is made up of 14 amino acids. From germline, CDR1 is SEHNR and CDR2 FQNEAQ (reference sequence). The CDR3 DNA follows: TGTGCCAGCAGCTCAGGCGGAGGCCGTCAGCCCCAGCATTTT. Translation: CASSSGGGRQPQHF.

The CDR3 reads CASSQAFSNEQFF. The CDR3 DNA follows: TGTGCCAGCAGCCAAGCCTTTTCGAATGAGCAGTTCTTC. The chain carries TRBV4-2 and TRBJ2-1; no firm D call. Germline-derived CDR1 and CDR2 are LGHNA and YNFKEQ. The CDR3 runs 13 residues. V gave up 1 base and J gave up 7 bases, with 8 bases separating them.

This rearrangement joins TRBV5-4 to TRBJ2-3, with TRBD2 identical over 9 bases. The germline V gene has CDR1 SGHNT and CDR2 YYREEE (reference sequence). The V segment lost 3 bases and the J segment 1 base; nucleotides outside the gene matches: 3. CDR3 length equals 15 residues. CDR3 coding DNA: TGTGCCAGCAGCTGGAAGCGGGGGGGCACAGATACGCAGTATTTT. It yields the protein CASSWKRGGTDTQYF.

The chain carries TRBV4-2 and TRBJ2-1; 10 nucleotides agree with TRBD2. V lost 0 bases, J lost 2 bases, and 1 base stayed unmatched. CDR1 and CDR2 from the germline V gene are LGHNA and YNFKEQ. This CDR3 has 16 amino acids. DNA of the CDR3: TGTGCCAGCAGCCAAGAACTAGCGGGGACCTACAATGAGCAGTTCTTC. It is translated as CASSQELAGTYNEQFF.

This clone has a handful of counts. This sequence joins TRBV25-1 and TRBJ2-1, with D possibly being TRBD1 (5 bases). The V end was cut by 5 bases, the J end by 7 bases, with 15 bases between. The CDR3 spans 14 residues. Looked up from germline, CDR1 is MGHDK and CDR2 is SYGVNS. Here the CDR3 reads CASSRSGNVNEQFF. CDR3 DNA sequence: TGTGCCAGCAGTAGGTCAGGGAATGTGAATGAGCAGTTCTTC.

V is TRBV5-1 and J is TRBJ2-7; D is possibly TRBD2 (6 bases). Germline CDR1 SGHRS, CDR2 YFSETQ. This CDR3 spans 15 amino acids. V was clipped by 4 bases and J by 0 bases, with 14 bases between them. The CDR3 is CASSVGDGSSYEQYF. The CDR3 nucleotides read TGCGCCAGCAGCGTTGGGGACGGGAGCTCCTACGAGCAGTACTTC.

This clone was picked up a small number of times. The CDR3 loop reads CASSLKPTGTGSGQPQHF. CDR3 DNA: TGTGCCAGCAGTTTAAAACCGACCGGGACAGGGAGTGGACAGCCCCAGCATTTT. The chain is built from TRBV27 and TRBJ1-5; TRBD1 agrees at 9 bases. From germline, CDR1 is MNHEY and CDR2 SMNVEV (reference sequence). This CDR3 region has 18 residues. V gave up 2 bases and J gave up 7 bases; unmatched junction bases: 15.

This clone was picked up a small number of times. V is TRBV25-1 and J is TRBJ1-1, with 7 nucleotides matching TRBD1. The CDR3 is 13 residues long. The V gene end was trimmed by 6 bases and the J gene end by 0 bases; junction bases not matched to a gene: 1. Germline values: CDR1 MGHDK, CDR2 SYGVNS. The CDR3 loop reads CASRGQMNTEAFF. The CDR3 DNA is TGTGCCAGCAGGGGACAGATGAACACTGAAGCTTTCTTT. Filled out from reference TRBV25-1 and TRBJ1-1, the complete variable domain reads EADIYQTPRYLVIGTGKKITLECSQTMGHDKMYWYQQDPGMELHLIHYSYGVNSTEKGDLSSESTVSRIRTEHFPLTLESARPSHTSQYLCASRGQMNTEAFFGQGTRLTVV.

In this sample, this clone turned up a few times. This sequence joins TRBV27 and TRBJ1-2; 10 bases line up with TRBD1. Germline lookup yields CDR1 MNHEY and CDR2 SMNVEV (reference sequence). This CDR3 contains 13 residues. J gave up 10 bases and V 7 bases, and 9 bases lay outside the gene matches. This CDR3 is CASTPRQGADYTF. The CDR3, as DNA: TGTGCCAGCACCCCTAGACAGGGGGCAGACTACACCTTC.

This chain connects TRBV30 to TRBJ1-2; D might be TRBD1 (6 bases). Looked up from germline, CDR1 is GTSNPN and CDR2 is SVGIG (reference sequence). Trimming shortened V by 7 bases and J by 7 bases, and 28 bases separated the two germline ends. This CDR3 has 16 amino acids. The DNA for the CDR3 is TGTGCCTTAAAAGGGGGGGGCAGACCTTACGCGGTTGGCTACACCTTC. This gives the protein CALKGGGRPYAVGYTF.

V and J are TRBV6-1 and TRBJ1-5; possibly TRBD1 for D (6 bases). Germline-derived CDR1 and CDR2 are MNHNS and SASEGT. Trimming took 2 bases from V and 1 from J, leaving 9 bases between them. The CDR3 consists of 15 residues. Written as DNA, the CDR3 is TGTGCCAGCAGTGAAAGGGGGTCGAGCAATCAGCCCCAGCATTTT. It translates to CASSERGSSNQPQHF.

The chain is built from TRBV30 and TRBJ2-5, with D perhaps TRBD2 (6 bases). Trimming removed 3 bases from V and 5 bases from J, with 22 bases in between. Looked up from germline, CDR1 is GTSNPN and CDR2 is SVGIG (reference sequence). The CDR3 has 16 residues. CDR3 protein: CAWSRRERTRAETQYF. The CDR3 DNA is TGTGCCTGGAGCCGTCGGGAGCGAACTAGGGCTGAGACCCAGTACTTC.

The rearrangement links TRBV28 to TRBJ2-7, with D perhaps matching TRBD2 (6 bases). The CDR3 sequence is 15 residues long. Trimming pared 5 bases from V and 5 bases from J, leaving 19 bases between. From germline, CDR1 is MDHEN and CDR2 SYDVKM. CDR3 nucleotides: TGTGCCAGCAGTCTCGGGGGTTCGGGTACCCACGAGCAGTACTTC. Translated, it gives CASSLGGSGTHEQYF.

The CDR3 coding sequence is TGTGCCAGCAGACCAGGGCAAACTTATCAGCCCCAGCATTTT. Translation: CASRPGQTYQPQHF. V is TRBV6-5 and J is TRBJ1-5; perhaps TRBD1 as D (5 bases). Germline CDR1 reads MNHEY; CDR2 reads SVGAGI. V was cut by 6 bases and J by 5 bases, with 14 bases left in between. The CDR3 is 14 amino acids.

This clone was seen only once. This chain links TRBV29-1 with TRBJ2-7, with a possible D match to TRBD1 (6 bases). The CDR3 has 13 residues. CDR1 is SQVTM, CDR2 ANQGSEA, per germline. The ends were cut back, 3 bases at V and 0 bases at J, with 9 bases in the middle. The CDR3: CSVETGSSYEQYF. CDR3 bases: TGCAGCGTTGAGACAGGCAGCTCCTACGAGCAGTACTTC.